Below are 19 T cell receptor beta chains sequenced from a single sample in a study of T cell responses to AZD1222 COVID-19 vaccine. Sequencing was performed with immunoSEQ multiplex PCR; in TCRdb, only in-frame clones are kept and a portion is missing. The sample carries about 100,000 clones, 92% recorded once. Sequenced material: peripheral blood, taken on day 0 of AZD1222 vaccination. Receptors were obtained from an adult in good health.

This clone was recorded only once. The J gene is TRBJ2-7, the V gene TRBV9; 9 bases fit TRBD2. The CDR3 contains 15 residues. Germline loops: CDR1 SGDLS, CDR2 YYNGEE. Unmatched junction bases numbered 4, after V lost 0 bases and J lost 3 bases. The CDR3 protein is CASSVAASGVYEQYF. The DNA of the CDR3 is TGTGCCAGCAGCGTAGCTGCTAGCGGGGTCTACGAGCAGTACTTC. The full variable domain, in which reference TRBV9 and TRBJ2-7 provide the parts outside the CDR3, is DSGVTQTPKHLITATGQRVTLRCSPRSGDLSVYWYQQSLDQGLQFLIQYYNGEERAKGNILERFSAQQFPDLHSELNLSSLELGDSALYFCASSVAASGVYEQYFGPGTRLTVT.

J is TRBJ1-4 and V is TRBV27; TRBD1 matches 10 bases. The trim removed 2 bases at V and 7 bases at J, leaving 4 bases unmatched. The CDR3 sequence is 15 residues long. In germline, CDR1 is MNHEY, CDR2 SMNVEV (reference sequence). The CDR3 coding sequence is TGTGCCAGCAGTTTAGAGACAGGGGGCCTTGAAAAACTGTTTTTT. Amino acid sequence: CASSLETGGLEKLFF.

The chain employs TRBV10-3 and TRBJ1-2; maybe TRBD1 (5 bases). The CDR3 runs 14 residues. The ends were cut back, 10 bases at V and 0 bases at J, with 15 bases in the middle. From germline, CDR1 is ENHRY and CDR2 SYGVKD. DNA for the CDR3: TGTGCCAACCATGAGGGGTCCGCTAACTATGGCTACACCTTC. Amino acids: CANHEGSANYGYTF.

The chain combines TRBV7-9 with TRBJ2-7; TRBD2 agrees at 7 bases. CDR3 length: 14 residues. With 2 bases clipped from V and 6 bases from J, the junction kept 7 bases outside the gene matches. From germline, CDR1 is SEHNR and CDR2 FQNEAQ (reference sequence). In DNA, the CDR3 is TGTGCCAGCAGCTTACTAGCGGCGAGCTCCGAGCAGTACTTC. Amino acid sequence: CASSLLAASSEQYF.

The gene calls are TRBV5-4 and TRBJ1-3, with TRBD1 identical over 7 bases. From germline, CDR1 is SGHNT and CDR2 YYREEE (reference sequence). V lost 3 bases and J lost 4; bases outside the gene matches: 7. This CDR3 region has 15 residues. The CDR3 bases are TGTGCCAGCAGCTCTCAGGGGGTTTTCGGAAACACCATATATTTT. It specifies CASSSQGVFGNTIYF.

This chain joins TRBV2 and TRBJ2-3; TRBD2 might be the D (7 bases). CDR1 and CDR2 (germline): SNHLY, FYNNEI. The CDR3 totals 16 residues. The germline V and J ends were trimmed by 8 bases and 5 bases, with 23 bases remaining between them. The CDR3 region is CASCGGGGTRLDTQYF. In nucleotides, the CDR3 is TGTGCCAGCTGTGGGGGGGGCGGGACGAGGTTAGATACGCAGTATTTT.

The V and J genes are TRBV30 and TRBJ2-7; either TRBD1 or TRBD2 may fit D (6 bases each). Germline V CDR1 and CDR2: GTSNPN, SVGIG (reference sequence). V shed 0 bases and J shed 5 bases, with 14 bases lying between them. The CDR3 spans 14 residues. The CDR3 DNA follows: TGTGCCTGGAGTGTTGAAAGGGGGGTCCACGAGCAGTACTTC. Amino acids: CAWSVERGVHEQYF.

The rearrangement joins TRBV27 to TRBJ2-1; 8 bases are a match to TRBD2. Per the germline V gene, CDR1 is MNHEY and CDR2 is SMNVEV (reference sequence). V was pared by 5 bases and J by 4 bases, with 10 bases of the junction left unmatched. This CDR3 contains 16 residues. The CDR3 coding sequence is TGTGCCAGCAGTCCGATCGGGGGGGCGAGGTACAATGAGCAGTTCTTC. Translating gives CASSPIGGARYNEQFF.

A few counts support this clone. This chain links TRBV6-5 with TRBJ2-2, with a possible D match to TRBD1 (5 bases). The CDR3 sequence is 15 residues long. Germline V lookup: CDR1 MNHEY, CDR2 SVGAGI. V lost 7 bases to trimming and J lost 3 bases, with 15 bases between them. CDR3 protein: CASTDRRADTGELFF. The CDR3 nucleotides are TGTGCCAGCACCGACAGACGGGCGGACACCGGGGAGCTGTTTTTT.

The gene calls are TRBV6-1 and TRBJ1-1; D remains ambiguous. CDR3 length: 13 residues. Germline V gives CDR1 MNHNS, CDR2 SASEGT. Deletions cut 1 base from V and 0 bases from J, with 3 bases between. DNA of the CDR3: TGTGCCAGCAGTGAAGGCCTGAACACTGAAGCTTTCTTT. Its translation is CASSEGLNTEAFF.

This rearrangement joins TRBV5-6 to TRBJ2-5; 7 bases line up with TRBD1. The V and J ends lost 4 bases and 4 bases, in that order; junction bases with no gene match: 7. Germline assignment: CDR1 SGHDT and CDR2 YYEEEE. This CDR3 has 14 residues. CDR3 DNA sequence: TGTGCCAGCAGCCTGGGGACAGCCAGAGAGACCCAGTACTTC. Protein: CASSLGTARETQYF.

V gene TRBV5-6 combines with J gene TRBJ1-2, with 8 bases identical to TRBD1. CDR3 length: 16 amino acids. Trimming at V came to 0 bases and at J to 0 bases, leaving 4 bases not matched to a gene. Per germline, CDR1 SGHDT and CDR2 YYEEEE. The CDR3 protein is CASSLGRQGPNYGYTF. The CDR3 DNA sequence: TGTGCCAGCAGCTTGGGGAGACAGGGGCCTAACTATGGCTACACCTTC.

This rearrangement joins TRBV27 to TRBJ2-7; D is perhaps TRBD1 or TRBD2 (7 bases each). The ends were cut back, 5 bases at V and 5 bases at J, with 19 bases in the middle. This CDR3 has 15 amino acids. Per the germline V gene, CDR1 is MNHEY and CDR2 is SMNVEV (reference sequence). CDR3: CASSPQGGIPHEQYF. DNA of the CDR3: TGTGCCAGCAGTCCGCAGGGGGGGATCCCCCACGAGCAGTACTTC.

The chain employs TRBV12-1 and TRBJ2-1; the table's TRBD2 call for D was not verified on the DNA. TRBV12-1 is a pseudogene segment. The CDR3 contains 11 residues. The CDR3 protein is CASRLMDEQFF. The CDR3 DNA reads TGTGCCAGCAGACTCATGGATGAGCAGTTCTTC.

The chain couples TRBV5-1 to TRBJ1-1; D uncertain. CDR3 length: 13 amino acids. The germline V gene encodes CDR1 SGHRS and CDR2 YFSETQ. Deletions cut 1 base from V and 7 bases from J, with 11 bases between. CDR3 residues: CASSLSQFGEAFF. CDR3 nucleotide sequence: TGCGCCAGCAGCTTGAGCCAGTTTGGTGAAGCTTTCTTT.

This clone was seen only once. V is TRBV25-1 and J is TRBJ1-1; 8 positions agree with TRBD1. The CDR3 sequence is 16 residues long. Looked up from germline, CDR1 is MGHDK and CDR2 is SYGVNS. The V segment lost 3 bases and the J segment 1 base; nucleotides outside the gene matches: 7. The CDR3 DNA is TGTGCCAGCAGTGACCGGACAGGGAGGGCGAACACTGAAGCTTTCTTT. Amino acids: CASSDRTGRANTEAFF. The variable domain in full, completed from reference TRBV25-1 and TRBJ1-1, reads EADIYQTPRYLVIGTGKKITLECSQTMGHDKMYWYQQDPGMELHLIHYSYGVNSTEKGDLSSESTVSRIRTEHFPLTLESARPSHTSQYLCASSDRTGRANTEAFFGQGTRLTVV.

The chain carries TRBV18 and TRBJ2-1; 10 bases match TRBD2. Unmatched junction bases numbered 9, after V lost 0 bases and J lost 1 base. CDR1 is KGHSH and CDR2 is LQKENI in the germline V gene. This CDR3 is 19 amino acids long. This chain's CDR3 is CASSPPASGGFASYNEQFF. CDR3 DNA: TGTGCCAGCTCACCACCGGCTAGCGGGGGCTTCGCGTCCTACAATGAGCAGTTCTTC.

The J gene is TRBJ1-4, the V gene TRBV30, with D uncertain. Trimming removed 8 bases at V and 5 bases at J, with 9 bases between. The CDR3 length is 11 residues. CDR1 is GTSNPN and CDR2 is SVGIG in the germline V gene (reference sequence). The CDR3 spells CALFRNEKLFF. CDR3 DNA sequence: TGTGCCCTTTTTAGAAATGAAAAACTGTTTTTT.

The chain employs TRBV12-5 and TRBJ2-3; D remains unclear. The ends were cut back, 1 base at V and 6 bases at J, with 5 bases in the middle. Germline V gene lookup returns CDR1 LGHNT and CDR2 FRNRAP. This CDR3 has 12 amino acids. CDR3 bases: TGTGCTAGTGGTTTGGCAAAGGATACGCAGTATTTT. This encodes CASGLAKDTQYF. Together with reference TRBV12-5 and TRBJ2-3, the CDR3 gives the full variable domain: DARVTQTPRHKVTEMGQEVTMRCQPILGHNTVFWYRQTMMQGLELLAYFRNRAPLDDSGMPKDRFSAEMPDATLATLKIQPSEPRDSAVYFCASGLAKDTQYFGPGTRLTVL.